This TCR beta chain was profiled in a study of T cell responses to AZD1222 COVID-19 vaccine. With regard to this clone: Its target is not known.

Assay: immunoSEQ multiplex PCR; the TCRdb copy retains only in-frame clones and omits some. Among approximately 100,000 clones listed, about 89% were seen once. Both about-4-week and about-12-week second-dose recipients were combined. Study-level findings and limits: Elevations in Spike-specific TCR breadth and depth followed administration of two AZD1222 doses. The donor group comprised mostly white British people and more females; the analysis possibly underestimated clonal diversity. Repertoire sampling occurred only after the peak T cell response.

Germline CDR1 DFQATT, CDR2 SNEGSKA (reference sequence). Trimming cost V 4 bases and J 8 bases; bases outside gene matches: 11. This CDR3 comprises 15 residues. This sequence was found in an adult who received the AZD1222 COVID-19 vaccine. Sequenced material: peripheral blood, taken 28 days after the second AZD1222 dose. This chain joins TRBV20-1 and TRBJ1-4; 9 nucleotides match TRBD1. This CDR3 is CSANERGTGNEKLFF. DNA for the CDR3: TGCAGTGCTAATGAGCGTGGGACAGGGAACGAAAAACTGTTTTTT.